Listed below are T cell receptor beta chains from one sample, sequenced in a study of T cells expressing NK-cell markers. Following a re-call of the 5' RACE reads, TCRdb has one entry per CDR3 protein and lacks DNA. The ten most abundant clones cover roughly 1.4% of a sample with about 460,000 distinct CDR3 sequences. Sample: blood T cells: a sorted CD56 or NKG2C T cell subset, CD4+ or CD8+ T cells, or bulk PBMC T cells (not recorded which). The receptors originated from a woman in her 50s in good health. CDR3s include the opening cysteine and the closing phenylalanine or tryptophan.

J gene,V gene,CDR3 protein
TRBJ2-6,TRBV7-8,CASSLGWVATSGANVLTF
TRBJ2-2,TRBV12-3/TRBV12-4,CASSPRQGWAGELFF
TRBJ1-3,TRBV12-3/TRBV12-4,CASMGVWGAARLGNTIYF
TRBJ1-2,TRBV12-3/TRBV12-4,CASSLDLGRYGYTF
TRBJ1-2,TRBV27,CASGPQSFIYGYTF
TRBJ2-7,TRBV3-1,CASSTGQGRYEQYF
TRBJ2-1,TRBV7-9,CASSLGLVEFF
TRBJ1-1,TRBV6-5,CASSNRWGAIEAFF
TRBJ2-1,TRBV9,CASSVKREGHRVFF
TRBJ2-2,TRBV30,CAWSKGAGELFF
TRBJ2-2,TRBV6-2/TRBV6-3,CASSVRRGQGTGELFF
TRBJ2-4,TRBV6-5,CASRPELAKNIQYF
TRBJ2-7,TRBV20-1,CSARDLTGPVYEQYF
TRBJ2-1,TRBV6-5,CASSPGILAGSYNEQFF
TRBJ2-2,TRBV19,CASSILTSGELFF
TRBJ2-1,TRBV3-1,CASSRVTRDNEQFF
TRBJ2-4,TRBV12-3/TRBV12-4,CASSAGTGAKNIQYF
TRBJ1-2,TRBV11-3,CASSLEPSTGVNYGYTF
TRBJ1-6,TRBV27,CASSDRISLYSPLHF
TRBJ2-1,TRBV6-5,CASRPPGGGSNEQFF
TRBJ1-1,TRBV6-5,CASSYSDRGVRVWVRDTEAFF
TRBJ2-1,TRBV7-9,CASSLIGLSYNEQFF
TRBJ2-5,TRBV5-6,CASSLTGLAGWETQYF